This T cell receptor (beta chain) emerged from a study of CD8 T cells in Susac syndrome. With random hexamers, reverse transcription was performed on about 0.5 to 1 ug of RNA. Amplification of TCR beta CDR3 across 54 Vbeta and 13 Jbeta was performed with immunoSEQ multiplex PCR. TCRdb called the immunoSEQ multiplex PCR reads again in MiXCR, with one record for every CDR3 protein. Of 150,000 to 200,000 distinct CDR3 sequences listed, around 94% are singletons. Sequencing of TCR beta was performed on blood CD8+ T cells and on blood CD4+ T cells. TEMRA cells were FACS-enriched, unlike CD8+ and CD4+ T cells, which were negatively isolated. From germline, CDR1 is SGDLS and CDR2 YYNGEE. V gave up 4 bases and J gave up 5 bases; unmatched junction bases: 11. This CDR3 is 17 amino acids long.

Specimen: CD4+ T cells from PBMCs. This clonotype was sampled from a human donor in good health. The rearrangement uses TRBV9 and TRBJ1-6, with 8 bases identical to TRBD1. CDR3 sequence (DNA): TGTGCCAGCAGCACCTCGGACAGGGCGATGGATAATTCACCCCTCCACTTT. Protein product: CASSTSDRAMDNSPLHF.